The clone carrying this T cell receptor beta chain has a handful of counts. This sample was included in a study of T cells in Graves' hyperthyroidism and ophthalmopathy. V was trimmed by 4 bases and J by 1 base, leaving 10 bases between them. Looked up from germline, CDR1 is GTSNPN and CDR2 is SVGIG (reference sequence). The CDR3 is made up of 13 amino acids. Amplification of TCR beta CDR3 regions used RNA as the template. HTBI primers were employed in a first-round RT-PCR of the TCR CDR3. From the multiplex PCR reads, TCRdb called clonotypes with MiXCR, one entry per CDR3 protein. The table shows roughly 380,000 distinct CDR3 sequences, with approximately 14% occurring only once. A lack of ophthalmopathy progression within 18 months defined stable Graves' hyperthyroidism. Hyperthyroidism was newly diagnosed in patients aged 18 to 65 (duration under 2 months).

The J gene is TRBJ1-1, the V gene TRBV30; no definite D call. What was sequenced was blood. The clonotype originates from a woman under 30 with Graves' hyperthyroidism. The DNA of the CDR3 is TGTGCCTGGATCCGTTCGAGGAACACTGAAGCTTTCTTT. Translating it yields CAWIRSRNTEAFF.